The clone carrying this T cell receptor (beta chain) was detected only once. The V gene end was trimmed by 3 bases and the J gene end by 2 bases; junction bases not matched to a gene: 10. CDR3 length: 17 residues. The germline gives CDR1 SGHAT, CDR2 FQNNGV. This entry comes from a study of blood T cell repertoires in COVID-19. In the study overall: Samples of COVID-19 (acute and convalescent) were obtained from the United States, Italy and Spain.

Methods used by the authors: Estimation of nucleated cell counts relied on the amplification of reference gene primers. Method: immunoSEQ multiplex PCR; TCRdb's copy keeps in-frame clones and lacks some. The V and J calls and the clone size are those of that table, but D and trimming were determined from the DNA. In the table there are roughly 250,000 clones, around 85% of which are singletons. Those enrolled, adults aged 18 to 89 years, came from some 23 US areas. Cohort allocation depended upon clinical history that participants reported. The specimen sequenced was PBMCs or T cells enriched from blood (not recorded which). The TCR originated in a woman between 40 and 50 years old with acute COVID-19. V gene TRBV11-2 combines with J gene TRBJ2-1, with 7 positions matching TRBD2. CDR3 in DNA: TGTGCCAGCAGCTTTCCCTTGGCGGGAGATACCTACAATGAGCAGTTCTTC. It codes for CASSFPLAGDTYNEQFF.